Shown below are 11 T cell receptor beta chains from a single sample sequenced in a study of shared clonotypes between healthy human individuals. Method: immunoSEQ multiplex PCR; TCRdb's copy keeps in-frame clones and lacks some. The sample holds around 980,000 clones, around 78% seen once. The sequencing input was memory CD4+ T cells from PBMCs. The subset is: CD45RA-negative fraction. Receptors were obtained from a man between 18 and 29 years old in good health. Some clones in this sample may be carry-over from other donors' samples.

Points on this clone: The same CDR3 is also encoded by other DNA sequences in this sample. The rearrangement uses TRBV10-3 and TRBJ2-3, with 7 bases lining up with TRBD1. The junction had 3 bases not matched to a gene; V was cut back by 10 bases and J by 2 bases. In germline, CDR1 is ENHRY, CDR2 SYGVKD. The CDR3 consists of 12 residues. The CDR3 DNA reads as TGTGCCACACAGGGGTCCACAGATACGCAGTATTTT. Its protein is CATQGSTDTQYF.

This clone came up a few times. The chain is built from TRBV4-1 and TRBJ1-4; D call uncertain. The CDR3 length is 14 residues. Germline V gene data show CDR1 as MGHRA and CDR2 as YSYEKL. Trimming removed 1 base at V and 8 bases at J, with 11 bases between. The CDR3 DNA is TGCGCCAGCAGCCAAGGAGGGTCTGGCGAAAAACTGTTTTTT. Amino acid sequence: CASSQGGSGEKLFF.

J is TRBJ1-5 and V is TRBV29-1; D uncertain. Germline loops: CDR1 SQVTM, CDR2 ANQGSEA. V was clipped by 7 bases and J by 0 bases, with 13 bases between them. This CDR3 contains 14 residues. The CDR3 is CSGGEAGSNQPQHF. The DNA for the CDR3 is TGCAGCGGCGGAGAGGCGGGTAGCAATCAGCCCCAGCATTTT.

The rearrangement uses TRBV7-9 and TRBJ1-2, with D possibly matching TRBD1 (5 bases). Germline V gene data show CDR1 as SEHNR and CDR2 as FQNEAQ (reference sequence). The CDR3 extends over 15 amino acids. Trimming removed 5 bases at V and 12 bases at J, with 25 bases between. Here the CDR3 reads CASSPSDITSYGDTF. Here the CDR3 DNA reads TGTGCCAGCAGCCCCTCGGACATAACGTCTTATGGGGACACCTTC.

A remark on this clone: This probably arose from a read error, given a far larger clone one base away. The sample contains more than one DNA sequence encoding this CDR3. This chain uses TRBV9 with TRBJ1-4; unclear D gene. Trimming cost V 2 bases and J 4 bases, with 9 bases left between them. This CDR3 is 14 amino acids long. Germline lookup yields CDR1 SGDLS and CDR2 YYNGEE. CDR3 DNA sequence: TGTGCCAGCAGCGTCGGGTACGTTAATGAAAAACTGTTTTTT. It codes for CASSVGYVNEKLFF. Filled out from reference TRBV9 and TRBJ1-4, the complete variable domain reads DSGVTQTPKHLITATGQRVTLRCSPRSGDLSVYWYQQSLDQGLQFLIQYYNGEERAKGNILERFSAQQFPDLHSELNLSSLELGDSALYFCASSVGYVNEKLFFGSGTQLSVL.

This clone was recorded at least ten times. Other DNA sequences in the same sample also yield this CDR3. CDR3 nucleotide sequence: TGTGCCTGGAGACCGGATAACAATCAGCCCCAGCATTTT. This sequence encodes CAWRPDNNQPQHF. The rearrangement joins TRBV30 to TRBJ1-5, with unresolved D. Trimming took 3 bases from V and 3 from J, leaving 9 bases between them. Germline V lookup: CDR1 GTSNPN, CDR2 SVGIG (reference sequence). This CDR3 has 13 residues.

The chain combines TRBV6-5 with TRBJ2-7; D is unclear. V lost 6 bases and J 2 bases, leaving 17 bases between the germline ends. The germline V gene encodes CDR1 MNHEY and CDR2 SVGAGI. This CDR3 contains 15 residues. Here the CDR3 DNA reads TGTGCCAGCAGCCGCCCCCCAGGAACTACCTACGAGCAGTACTTC. Its protein product is CASSRPPGTTYEQYF.

The chain carries TRBV7-9 and TRBJ2-7; 8 bases are a match to TRBD1. The CDR3 runs 15 residues. V gave up 1 base and J gave up 4 bases; unmatched junction bases: 6. Germline lookup yields CDR1 SEHNR and CDR2 FQNEAQ (reference sequence). CDR3 amino acids: CASSLVGTGAYEQYF. CDR3 DNA: TGTGCCAGCAGCTTAGTAGGGACAGGTGCATACGAGCAGTACTTC.

The chain joins TRBV4-3 to TRBJ2-1; 7 nucleotides align to TRBD2. The CDR3 runs 15 residues. V trimming: 2 bases; J trimming: 3 bases; junction bases outside the gene matches: 4. Germline CDR1 is LGHNA and CDR2 is YSLEER. This CDR3 is CASSQLAGDYNEQFF. The CDR3 region has the DNA TGCGCCAGCAGCCAATTAGCGGGTGACTACAATGAGCAGTTCTTC.

The rearrangement uses TRBV7-9 and TRBJ1-1, with TRBD1 as a possible D gene (5 bases). CDR3 length: 13 amino acids. V was trimmed by 5 bases and J by 5 bases, leaving 12 bases between them. Germline CDR1 is SEHNR and CDR2 is FQNEAQ (reference sequence). CDR3 coding DNA: TGTGCCAGCAGCGGTCATGGGGGGACTGAAGCTTTCTTT. It yields the protein CASSGHGGTEAFF.

The rearrangement joins TRBV7-2 to TRBJ2-3; D is possibly TRBD1 or TRBD2 (5 bases each). CDR3 length: 13 residues. V was trimmed by 4 bases and J by 3 bases, leaving 8 bases between them. Germline CDR1 reads SGHTA; CDR2 reads FQGNSA. The CDR3 sequence is CASSWGWTDTQYF. The DNA of the CDR3 is TGTGCCAGCAGCTGGGGGTGGACAGATACGCAGTATTTT.